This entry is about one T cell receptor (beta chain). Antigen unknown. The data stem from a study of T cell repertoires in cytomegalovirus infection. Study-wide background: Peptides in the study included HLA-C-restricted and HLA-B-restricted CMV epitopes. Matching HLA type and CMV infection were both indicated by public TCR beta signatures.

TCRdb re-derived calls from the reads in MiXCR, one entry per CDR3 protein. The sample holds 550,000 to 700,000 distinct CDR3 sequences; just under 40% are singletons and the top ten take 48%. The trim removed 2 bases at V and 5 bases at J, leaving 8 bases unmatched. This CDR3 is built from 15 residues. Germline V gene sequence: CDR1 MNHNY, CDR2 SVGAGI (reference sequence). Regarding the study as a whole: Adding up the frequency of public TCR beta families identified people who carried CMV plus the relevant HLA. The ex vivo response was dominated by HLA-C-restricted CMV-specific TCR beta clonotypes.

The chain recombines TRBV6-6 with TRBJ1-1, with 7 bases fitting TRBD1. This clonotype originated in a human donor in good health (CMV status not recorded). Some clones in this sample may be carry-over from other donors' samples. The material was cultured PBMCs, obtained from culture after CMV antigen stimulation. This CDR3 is CASSYPTGQGTEAFF. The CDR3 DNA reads TGTGCCAGCAGTTACCCGACAGGGCAGGGAACTGAAGCTTTCTTT.